Here is one T cell receptor beta chain with its context. Its antigen specificity is not known. There are no base qualities to consult, and no much larger clone falls within one base. The CDR3, from cysteine to phenylalanine, totals 14 residues. The read is trimmed to its CDR3 DNA, 42 bases read in frame from base 1. Via the germline V gene (reference sequence), CDR1 is SEHNR and CDR2 FQNEAQ. V is pruned by 7 bases and J by 2 bases, leaving 1 base of the junction without a gene match. On the immunoSEQ human TCRbeta survey platform, TCRbeta CDR3 regions were amplified and barcoded with a two-step multiplex PCR. Sequencing of the libraries was done on Illumina instruments, and IgH was sequenced in parallel from the same samples. Per the authors' processing: Raw reads were filtered against IMGT V, D, J definitions and were binned using a nearest-neighbor algorithm so that PCR and sequencing errors were removed. A clone was defined by an identical nucleotide sequence, and differential abundance between tissues was tested with a Fisher exact test for each clone at a pFDR threshold of p<0.01. Clones whose frequencies were too low for statistical inference were excluded by a minimum inclusion filter of 10 in either sample. The immunoSEQ Analyzer was used for pairwise clonal comparisons, and IMGT tools were used to assess gene family usage. This is the immuneACCESS table as TCRdb keeps it, with only in-frame sequences that have V and J called. A part of the clones is gone; compared with another copy, unresolved V genes explain less than half, and the rest is unexplained. The V and J calls and clone size were taken over from that table, and D and trimming were inferred from the DNA. The sample table records 85,000 to 100,000 clones; about 78% of these occur just once. The ten largest account for roughly 2% of the sample.

Repertoire sequencing was done on genomic DNA taken from frozen pancreas tissue. Genomic DNA, roughly 1.7-3.4 ug, was extracted from umbilical cord blood or frozen pancreas using the DNeasy Blood and Tissue Kit. The sample belongs to a study of fetal regulatory T cell absence and autoimmunity (dated by TCRdb to about 2017). Turning to the overall study: Autoimmunity of the exocrine pancreas was seen in the IPEX patients even though clinical diabetes was absent. Results the study describes overall, beyond this receptor: Significant oligoclonal enrichment of the TCR compartment was observed in pancreas versus cord blood, with some top clones enriched more than 85-fold. The oligoclonal enrichment was taken as support for antigen-driven autoimmunity in the pancreas before birth in IPEX syndrome. Cord blood and pancreas had broadly similar TRB gene family usage, which resembled published neonatal and adult repertoires.

The sequence joins TRBV7-9 to TRBJ2-1, and 11 bases in between align with TRBD1. This TCR came from a male donor with IPEX syndrome. Material: pancreas tissue. The DNA sequence is TGTGCCAGCAAGGGACAGGGGGCCTACAATGAGCAGTTCTTC. It encodes CASKGQGAYNEQFF.